The T cell receptor (beta chain) under discussion was sequenced for a study of monozygotic twins with inflammatory bowel disease. Findings and limits, study-wide: Clonotype sharing was lower in IBD patients than healthy twins, most markedly with disease activity.

TCRdb reprocessed the 5' RACE reads and reports one entry per CDR3 protein, with no DNA. The sample shows approximately 200,000 distinct CDR3 sequences, and 1.6% sits with its ten largest clones. This CDR3 has 17 amino acids. Looked up from germline, CDR1 is MNHEY and CDR2 is SVGEGT. Regarding this clonotype: As yet, its antigen is unknown.

The sample taken for sequencing was blood. V and J are TRBV6-2 or TRBV6-3 and TRBJ1-5; the D call from TCRdb, TRBD1, cannot be confirmed without DNA. This TCR was recovered from a human donor with ulcerative colitis or Crohn's disease, or a healthy co-twin of an affected twin (not recorded which). The CDR3 reads CASSYSTGAQGNQPQHF.